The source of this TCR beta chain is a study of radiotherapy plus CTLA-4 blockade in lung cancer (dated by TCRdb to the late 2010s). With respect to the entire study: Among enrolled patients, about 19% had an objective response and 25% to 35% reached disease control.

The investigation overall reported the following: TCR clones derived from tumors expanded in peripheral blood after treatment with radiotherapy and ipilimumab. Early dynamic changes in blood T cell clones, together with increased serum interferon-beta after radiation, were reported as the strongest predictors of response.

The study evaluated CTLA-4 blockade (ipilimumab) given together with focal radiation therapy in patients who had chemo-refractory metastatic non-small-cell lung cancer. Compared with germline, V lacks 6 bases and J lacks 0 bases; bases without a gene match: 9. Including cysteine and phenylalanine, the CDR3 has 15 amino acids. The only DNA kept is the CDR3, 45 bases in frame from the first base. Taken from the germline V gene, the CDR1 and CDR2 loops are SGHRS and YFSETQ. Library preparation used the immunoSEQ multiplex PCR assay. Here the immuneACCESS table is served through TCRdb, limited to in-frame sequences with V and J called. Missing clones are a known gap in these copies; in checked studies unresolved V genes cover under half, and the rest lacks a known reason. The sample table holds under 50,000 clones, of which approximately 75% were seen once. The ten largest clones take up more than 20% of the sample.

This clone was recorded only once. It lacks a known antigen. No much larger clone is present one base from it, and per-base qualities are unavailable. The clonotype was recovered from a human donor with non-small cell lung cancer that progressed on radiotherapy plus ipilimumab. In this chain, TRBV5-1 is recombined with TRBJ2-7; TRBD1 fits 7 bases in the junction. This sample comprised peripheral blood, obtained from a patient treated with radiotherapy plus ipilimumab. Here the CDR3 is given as CASTRTGVGSYEQYF. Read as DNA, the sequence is TGCGCCAGCACCAGAACAGGGGTGGGCTCCTACGAGCAGTACTTC.